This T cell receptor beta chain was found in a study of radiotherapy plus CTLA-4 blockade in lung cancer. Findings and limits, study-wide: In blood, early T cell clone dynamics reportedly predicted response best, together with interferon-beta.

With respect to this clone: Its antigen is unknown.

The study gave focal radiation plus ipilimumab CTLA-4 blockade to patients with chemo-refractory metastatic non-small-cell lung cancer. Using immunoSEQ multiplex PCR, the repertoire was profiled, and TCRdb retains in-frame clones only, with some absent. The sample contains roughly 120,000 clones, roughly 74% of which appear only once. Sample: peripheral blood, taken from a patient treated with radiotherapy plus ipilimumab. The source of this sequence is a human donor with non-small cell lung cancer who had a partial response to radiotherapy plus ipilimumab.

CDR3 loop: CASSEEGPSTDTQYF. The CDR3 region has the DNA TGCGCCAGCAGTGAGGAGGGTCCTAGCACAGATACGCAGTATTTT. The chain couples TRBV10-1 to TRBJ2-3; D may be TRBD2 (5 bases). The CDR3 is made up of 15 amino acids. Germline CDR1 WNHNN, CDR2 SYGVQD (reference sequence). Deletions cut 2 bases from V and 0 bases from J, with 9 bases between.